The 20 T cell receptor beta chains reported below all come from one sample, sequenced in a study of blood T cells in healthy people across ages. Next came a second PCR, run for 7 to 11 cycles, which used a sample-barcoded 5' primer along with a J-beta primer mix. TCRdb ran MiXCR on the 5' RACE reads and lists one entry per CDR3 protein. The data hold 1,500,000 or so distinct CDR3 sequences, with almost 60% observed a single time. Sequences were obtained from blood. The source is a man younger than 35 in good health.

Comment on this clonotype: A junction end diverges from the germline sequence, so it may reflect a read error. This sequence joins TRBV20-1 and TRBJ2-3, with 7 bases identical to TRBD2. The CDR3 loop spans 17 amino acids. The germline gives CDR1 DFQATT, CDR2 SNEGSKA (reference sequence). CDR3 in DNA: TGCAGTGGCCCGGGGGGTATTGCGGGGAGGAGCACAGATATGCAGTATTTT. This translates into CSGPGGIAGRSTDMQYF.

This clonotype was recorded once. J is TRBJ2-1 and V is TRBV15; D remains unclear. The V gene's germline CDR1 is LNHNV and CDR2 YYDKDF (reference sequence). The V end lost 0 bases, the J end lost 4 bases, and 10 bases lay between the germline ends. CDR3 length: 15 amino acids. The CDR3 reads CATSRDLDGYNEQFF. The CDR3 DNA reads TGTGCCACCAGCAGAGACCTCGACGGTTACAATGAGCAGTTCTTC.

The chain links TRBV2 to TRBJ2-1; the D gene could be TRBD1 or TRBD2 (5 bases each). With 6 bases removed from V and 3 bases from J, the gap between germline ends came to 15 bases. Per germline, CDR1 SNHLY and CDR2 FYNNEI. The CDR3 contains 15 residues. CDR3 nucleotide sequence: TGTGCCAGCAGGGAGGACTCAGGGCTCTACAATGAGCAGTTCTTC. Translated, it gives CASREDSGLYNEQFF.

This chain links TRBV20-1 with TRBJ1-3, with a weak D call TRBD1 (6 bases). Trimming left V 4 bases short and J 4 bases short, with 14 bases between. Per germline, CDR1 DFQATT and CDR2 SNEGSKA (reference sequence). CDR3 length: 14 residues. The CDR3 is CSATTGTLGNTIYF. DNA of the CDR3: TGCAGTGCTACCACCGGGACACTAGGAAACACCATATATTTT.

The gene calls are TRBV10-3 and TRBJ2-5; 7 bases are shared with TRBD2. CDR1 is ENHRY, CDR2 SYGVKD, per germline. V shed 11 bases, J shed 0 bases, and the junction held 12 bases outside the gene matches. The CDR3 runs 15 residues. In nucleotides, the CDR3 is TGTGCCTCCCGGGTGGACGGGGGGAACCAAGAGACCCAGTACTTC. Its translation is CASRVDGGNQETQYF.

The chain joins TRBV29-1 to TRBJ1-2; D possibly corresponds to TRBD1 (5 bases). Trimming took 0 bases from V and 8 from J, leaving 10 bases between them. Germline-derived CDR1 and CDR2 are SQVTM and ANQGSEA. CDR3 size: 12 residues. CDR3 region: CSVEEVPGGYTF. The CDR3 DNA is TGCAGCGTTGAAGAGGTCCCAGGGGGCTACACCTTC. The full variable domain, its missing parts supplied by reference TRBV29-1 and TRBJ1-2, is SAVISQKPSRDICQRGTSLTIQCQVDSQVTMMFWYRQQPGQSLTLIATANQGSEATYESGFVIDKFPISRPNLTFSTLTVSNMSPEDSSIYLCSVEEVPGGYTFGSGTRLTVV.

The chain has TRBV14 and TRBJ1-1; D ambiguous. There are 13 residues in the CDR3. Germline values: CDR1 SGHDN, CDR2 FVKESK. V lost 1 base, J lost 13 bases, and 16 bases lay in between. CDR3 coding DNA: TGTGCCAGCAGCCAAGTCCGTGGGGAGGAGAGTTTCTTT. Its translation is CASSQVRGEESFF. Full variable domain (rest looked up from reference TRBV14 and TRBJ1-1): EAGVTQFPSHSVIEKGQTVTLRCDPISGHDNLYWYRRVMGKEIKFLLHFVKESKQDESGMPNNRFLAERTGGTYSTLKVQPAELEDSGVYFCASSQVRGEESFFGQGTRLTVV.

V and J are TRBV5-5 and TRBJ2-3, with D tentatively TRBD2 (5 bases). This CDR3 is 15 amino acids long. V lost 5 bases to trimming and J lost 2 bases, with 15 bases between them. Germline CDR1 reads SGHKS; CDR2 reads YYEKEE (reference sequence). DNA of the CDR3: TGTGCCAGCAGTCACGGAGGCGAGAACACAGATACGCAGTATTTT. It codes for CASSHGGENTDTQYF. The full variable domain, rest sourced from reference TRBV5-5 and TRBJ2-3, is DAGVTQSPTHLIKTRGQQVTLRCSPISGHKSVSWYQQVLGQGPQFIFQYYEKEERGRGNFPDRFSARQFPNYSSELNVNALLLGDSALYLCASSHGGENTDTQYFGPGTRLTVL.

The gene calls are TRBV6-2 or TRBV6-3 and TRBJ2-3; D gene uncertain. V gave up 2 bases and J gave up 2 bases, with 8 bases separating them. The germline gives CDR1 MNHEY, CDR2 SVGEGT. This CDR3 region has 14 residues. CDR3 sequence: CASSYEDVTDTQYF. The CDR3 bases are TGTGCCAGCAGTTACGAGGATGTCACAGATACGCAGTATTTT.

This clonotype has just a few counts. The genes are TRBV27 and TRBJ1-2, with D hard to call. Trimming removed 5 bases at V and 0 bases at J, with 7 bases between. There are 13 residues in the CDR3. From germline, CDR1 is MNHEY and CDR2 SMNVEV (reference sequence). This CDR3 is CASSVTANYGYTF. The CDR3 DNA reads as TGTGCCAGCAGTGTAACGGCTAACTATGGCTACACCTTC.

The gene calls are TRBV20-1 and TRBJ1-5; TRBD1 matches at 7 bases. Unmatched junction bases numbered 14, after V lost 3 bases and J lost 6 bases. The CDR3 is made up of 16 amino acids. The germline CDR1 and CDR2 sequences are DFQATT and SNEGSKA (reference sequence). The CDR3 DNA reads TGCAGTGCTAGCAGGGGGGGGAACCAAATCGGTCAGCCCCAGCATTTT. Translated: CSASRGGNQIGQPQHF.

The V and J genes are TRBV3-1 and TRBJ2-3; D is uncertain. In germline, CDR1 is LGHDT, CDR2 YNNKEL (reference sequence). The CDR3 consists of 13 residues. Between the trimmed V and J ends, which lost 4 bases and 6 bases, there was a span of 11 bases. The CDR3 DNA reads TGTGCCAGCAGCCCTCGCAGGATGGATACGCAGTATTTT. Protein: CASSPRRMDTQYF.

The chain couples TRBV27 to TRBJ1-2, with a possible D match to TRBD1 (5 bases). The V and J ends lost 9 bases and 2 bases respectively, with 13 bases between them. Germline CDR1 is MNHEY and CDR2 is SMNVEV (reference sequence). The CDR3 sequence is 13 residues long. The CDR3, as DNA: TGTGCCAGTGGGGTAGGGGAAAACTATGGCTACACCTTC. This sequence encodes CASGVGENYGYTF.

This clonotype was seen a few times. The chain uses TRBV24-1 and TRBJ1-1; TRBD1 agrees at 9 bases. Unmatched junction bases numbered 3, after V lost 10 bases and J lost 4 bases. The CDR3 runs 12 residues. Germline CDR1 and CDR2: KGHDR and SFDVKD. The CDR3 sequence is CATMDRGTEAFF. The CDR3 nucleotides are TGTGCCACTATGGACAGGGGCACTGAAGCTTTCTTT.

This clonotype has only a few counts. The CDR3 DNA is TGTGCCAGTAAGAAGGTCAGGGACCAAGAGACCCAGTACTTC. It codes for CASKKVRDQETQYF. This chain connects TRBV7-2 to TRBJ2-5; D perhaps matches TRBD1 (5 bases). In germline, CDR1 is SGHTA, CDR2 FQGNSA. Deletions cut 9 bases from V and 0 bases from J, with 14 bases between. This CDR3 spans 14 amino acids.

This clonotype was recorded a few times. The genes are TRBV7-2 and TRBJ2-1; a weak D match, TRBD2 (6 bases). The ends were cut back, 0 bases at V and 9 bases at J, with 6 bases in the middle. The CDR3 extends over 12 amino acids. Germline V lookup: CDR1 SGHTA, CDR2 FQGNSA. CDR3 sequence (DNA): TGTGCCAGCAGCTTAGCGCGGGGTGAGCAGTTCTTC. The encoded protein is CASSLARGEQFF.

The V and J genes are TRBV5-6 and TRBJ1-6; D unresolved. Trimming removed 0 bases from V and 4 bases from J, with 11 bases in between. The CDR3 is made up of 16 amino acids. The V gene's germline CDR1 is SGHDT and CDR2 YYEEEE. In DNA, the CDR3 is TGTGCCAGCAGCTTGGCCAAGCAGAATTATAATTCACCCCTCCACTTT. Translation: CASSLAKQNYNSPLHF.

The gene calls are TRBV10-3 and TRBJ1-1, with a weak D call TRBD1 (5 bases). Germline CDR1 reads ENHRY; CDR2 reads SYGVKD. Deletions cut 8 bases from V and 2 bases from J, with 12 bases between. This CDR3 has 13 residues. The CDR3 nucleotides read TGTGCCATCGCGGGACGGATAAACACTGAAGCTTTCTTT. It encodes CAIAGRINTEAFF.

The V gene is TRBV15, the J gene TRBJ2-7; D unresolved. The DNA matches TRBJ2-5 better at its end, which makes the J call doubtful. In germline, CDR1 is LNHNV, CDR2 YYDKDF (reference sequence). This CDR3 contains 14 residues. The CDR3, as DNA: TGTGCCACCAGCCGCCAACTTGCACTACGGACCCAGTACTTC. This gives the protein CATSRQLALRTQYF.

CDR3 region: CSPNDRAYEQYF. CDR3 nucleotides: TGCAGCCCAAACGATAGGGCCTACGAGCAGTACTTC. The rearrangement links TRBV29-1 to TRBJ2-7, with D unresolved. V was cut by 8 bases and J by 2 bases, with 13 bases left in between. Germline lookup yields CDR1 SQVTM and CDR2 ANQGSEA. The CDR3 has 12 amino acids.